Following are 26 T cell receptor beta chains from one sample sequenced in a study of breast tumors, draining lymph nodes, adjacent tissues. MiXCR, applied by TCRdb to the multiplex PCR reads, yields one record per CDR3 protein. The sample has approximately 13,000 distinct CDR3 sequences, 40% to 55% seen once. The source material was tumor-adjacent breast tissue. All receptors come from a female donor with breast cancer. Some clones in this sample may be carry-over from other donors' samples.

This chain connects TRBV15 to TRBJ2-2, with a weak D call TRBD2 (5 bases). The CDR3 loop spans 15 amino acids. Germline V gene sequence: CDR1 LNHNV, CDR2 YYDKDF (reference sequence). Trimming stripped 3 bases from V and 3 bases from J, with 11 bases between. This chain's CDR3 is CATSSRRIDTGELFF. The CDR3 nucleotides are TGTGCCACCAGCAGTAGGAGGATCGACACCGGGGAGCTGTTTTTT. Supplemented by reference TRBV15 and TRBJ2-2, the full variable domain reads DAMVIQNPRYQVTQFGKPVTLSCSQTLNHNVMYWYQQKSSQAPKLLFHYYDKDFNNEADTPDNFQSRRPNTSFCFLDIRSPGLGDTAMYLCATSSRRIDTGELFFGEGSRLTVL.

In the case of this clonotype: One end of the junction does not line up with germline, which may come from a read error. CDR3 DNA: TGTGCCAGCAGCGTAGGGGACGGCCCCCTTGGCTTACCCTTC. Translation: CASSVGDGPLGLPF. The gene calls are TRBV9 and TRBJ1-2, with D possibly being TRBD1 (5 bases). CDR1 is SGDLS, CDR2 YYNGEE, per germline. The CDR3 is 14 amino acids.

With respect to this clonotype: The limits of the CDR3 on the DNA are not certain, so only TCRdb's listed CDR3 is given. CDR3 amino acids: CASSFGGGAPGAPYF. The chain links TRBV7-9 to TRBJ2-5; the table's D call of TRBD2 was not tested on the DNA. Germline V CDR1 and CDR2: SEHNR, FQNEAQ (reference sequence). Termini included, the CDR3 measures 15 amino acids.

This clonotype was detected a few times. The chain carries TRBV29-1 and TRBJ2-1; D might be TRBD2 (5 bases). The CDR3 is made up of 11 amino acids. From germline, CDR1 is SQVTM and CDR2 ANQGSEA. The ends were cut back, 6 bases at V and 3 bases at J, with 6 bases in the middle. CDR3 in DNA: TGCAGCGTGAGCGGCTACAATGAGCAGTTCTTC. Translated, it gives CSVSGYNEQFF.

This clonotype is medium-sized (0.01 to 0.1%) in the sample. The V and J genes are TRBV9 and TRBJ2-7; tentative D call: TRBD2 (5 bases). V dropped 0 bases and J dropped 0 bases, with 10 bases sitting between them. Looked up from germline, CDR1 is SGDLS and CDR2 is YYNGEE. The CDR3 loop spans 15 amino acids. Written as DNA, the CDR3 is TGTGCCAGCAGCGTAGGGGCGGGCCGCTCCTACGAGCAGTACTTC. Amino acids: CASSVGAGRSYEQYF.

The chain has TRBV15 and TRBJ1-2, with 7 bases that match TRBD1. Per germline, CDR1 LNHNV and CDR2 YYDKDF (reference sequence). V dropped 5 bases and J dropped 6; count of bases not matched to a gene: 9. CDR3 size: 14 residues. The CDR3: CATSFETGTDGYTF. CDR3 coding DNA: TGTGCCACCAGCTTCGAGACAGGGACCGATGGCTACACCTTC. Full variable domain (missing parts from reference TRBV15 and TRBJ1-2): DAMVIQNPRYQVTQFGKPVTLSCSQTLNHNVMYWYQQKSSQAPKLLFHYYDKDFNNEADTPDNFQSRRPNTSFCFLDIRSPGLGDTAMYLCATSFETGTDGYTFGSGTRLTVV.

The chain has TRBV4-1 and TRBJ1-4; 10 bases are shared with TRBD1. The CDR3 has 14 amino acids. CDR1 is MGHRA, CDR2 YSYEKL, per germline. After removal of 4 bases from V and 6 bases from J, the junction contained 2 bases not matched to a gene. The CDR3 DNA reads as TGCGCCAGCAGCCCCGGGACAGGGGATGAAAAACTGTTTTTT. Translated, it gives CASSPGTGDEKLFF.

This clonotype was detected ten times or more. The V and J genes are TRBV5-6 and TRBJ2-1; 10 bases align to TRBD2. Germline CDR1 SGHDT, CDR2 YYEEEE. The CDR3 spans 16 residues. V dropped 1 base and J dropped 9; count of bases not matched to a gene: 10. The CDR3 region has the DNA TGTGCCAGCAGCTTGCGGAGCGGGAGGGCCGCGAGTGAGCAGTTCTTC. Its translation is CASSLRSGRAASEQFF.

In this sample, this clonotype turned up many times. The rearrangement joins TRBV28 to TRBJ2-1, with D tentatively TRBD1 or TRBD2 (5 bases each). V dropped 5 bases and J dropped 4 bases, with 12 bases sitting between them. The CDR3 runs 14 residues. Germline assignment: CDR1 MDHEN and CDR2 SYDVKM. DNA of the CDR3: TGTGCCAGCAGTACCAGGGACGTATACAATGAGCAGTTCTTC. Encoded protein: CASSTRDVYNEQFF.

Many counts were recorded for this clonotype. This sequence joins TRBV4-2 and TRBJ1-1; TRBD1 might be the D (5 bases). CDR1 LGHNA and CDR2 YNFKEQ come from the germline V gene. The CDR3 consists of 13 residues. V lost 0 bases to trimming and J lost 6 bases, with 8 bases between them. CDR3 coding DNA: TGTGCCAGCAGCCAAGACCGGGGCCCTGAAGCTTTCTTT. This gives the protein CASSQDRGPEAFF.

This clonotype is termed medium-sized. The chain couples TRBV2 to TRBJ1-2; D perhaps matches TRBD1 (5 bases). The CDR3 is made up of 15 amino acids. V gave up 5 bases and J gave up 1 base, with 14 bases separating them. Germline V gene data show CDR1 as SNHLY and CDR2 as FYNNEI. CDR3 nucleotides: TGTGCCAGCAGTCGTTCCCCTAGGGGTAACTATGGCTACACCTTC. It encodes CASSRSPRGNYGYTF.

CDR3 coding DNA: TGCAGTGCACCTGTAGCTCCAAGATCCACCGGGGAGCTGTTTTTT. Translated: CSAPVAPRSTGELFF. The genes are TRBV20-1 and TRBJ2-2; D gene unclear. The CDR3 sequence is 15 residues long. V lost 6 bases and J 4 bases, leaving 18 bases between the germline ends. In germline, CDR1 is DFQATT, CDR2 SNEGSKA (reference sequence).

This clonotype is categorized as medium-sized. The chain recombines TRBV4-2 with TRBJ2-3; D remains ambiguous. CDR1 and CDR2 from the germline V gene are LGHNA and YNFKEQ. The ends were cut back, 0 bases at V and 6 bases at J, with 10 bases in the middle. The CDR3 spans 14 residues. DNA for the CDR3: TGTGCCAGCAGCCAAGATTTGGGCGAGGATACGCAGTATTTT. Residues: CASSQDLGEDTQYF.

DNA for the CDR3: TGTGCCAGCAGCTTGAACGTGAACACTGAAGCTTTCTTT. It translates to CASSLNVNTEAFF. The chain joins TRBV5-6 to TRBJ1-1; no clear D gene. Germline V gene lookup returns CDR1 SGHDT and CDR2 YYEEEE. This CDR3 is built from 13 residues. V lost 1 base and J lost 0, with 4 bases in between.

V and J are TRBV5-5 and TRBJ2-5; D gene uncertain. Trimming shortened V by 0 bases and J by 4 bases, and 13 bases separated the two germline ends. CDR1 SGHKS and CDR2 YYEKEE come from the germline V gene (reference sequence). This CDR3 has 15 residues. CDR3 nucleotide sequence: TGTGCCAGCAGCTTGGGGCCGCGGCCCCCAGAGACCCAGTACTTC. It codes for CASSLGPRPPETQYF.

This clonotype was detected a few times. The CDR3 spells CASSQDSDGVLLRGYTF. CDR3 sequence (DNA): TGCGCCAGCAGCCAAGATTCGGACGGAGTCCTCCTTCGTGGCTACACCTTC. V gene TRBV4-1 combines with J gene TRBJ1-2; D is undetermined. V lost 0 bases, J lost 7 bases, and 21 bases lay in between. The CDR3 totals 17 residues. Germline CDR1 is MGHRA and CDR2 is YSYEKL.

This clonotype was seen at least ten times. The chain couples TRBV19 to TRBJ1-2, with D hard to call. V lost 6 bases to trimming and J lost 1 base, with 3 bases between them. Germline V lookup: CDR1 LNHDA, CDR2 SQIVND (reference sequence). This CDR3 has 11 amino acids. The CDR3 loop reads CASRDNYGYTF. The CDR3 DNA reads TGTGCCAGTAGGGATAACTATGGCTACACCTTC.

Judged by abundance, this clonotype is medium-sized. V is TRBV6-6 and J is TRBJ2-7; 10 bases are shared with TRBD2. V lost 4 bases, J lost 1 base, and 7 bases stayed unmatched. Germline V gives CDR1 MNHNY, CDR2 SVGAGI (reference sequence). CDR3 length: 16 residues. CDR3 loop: CASSSSSGSDSYEQYF. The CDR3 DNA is TGTGCCAGCAGTTCCTCTAGCGGGAGTGATTCCTACGAGCAGTACTTC.

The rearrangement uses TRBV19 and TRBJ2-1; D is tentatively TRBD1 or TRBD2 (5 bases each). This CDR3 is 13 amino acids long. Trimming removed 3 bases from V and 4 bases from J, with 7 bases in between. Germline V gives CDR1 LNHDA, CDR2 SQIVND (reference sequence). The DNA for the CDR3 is TGTGCCAGTAGTATGGGACGTTACAATGAGCAGTTCTTC. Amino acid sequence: CASSMGRYNEQFF. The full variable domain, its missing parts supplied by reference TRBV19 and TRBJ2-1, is DGGITQSPKYLFRKEGQNVTLSCEQNLNHDAMYWYRQDPGQGLRLIYYSQIVNDFQKGDIAEGYSVSREKKESFPLTVTSAQKNPTAFYLCASSMGRYNEQFFGPGTRLTVL.

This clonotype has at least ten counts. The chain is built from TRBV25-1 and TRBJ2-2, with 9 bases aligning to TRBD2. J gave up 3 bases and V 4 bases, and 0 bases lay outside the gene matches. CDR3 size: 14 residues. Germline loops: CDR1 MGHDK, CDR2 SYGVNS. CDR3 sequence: CASSGLADTGELFF. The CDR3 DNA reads TGTGCCAGCAGTGGACTAGCGGACACCGGGGAGCTGTTTTTT.

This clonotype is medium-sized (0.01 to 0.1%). The CDR3 reads CASSQVLAGSNQPQHF. Written as DNA, the CDR3 is TGTGCCAGCAGCCAAGTTCTAGCCGGTAGCAATCAGCCCCAGCATTTT. J is TRBJ1-5 and V is TRBV4-2; D ambiguous. The CDR3 loop spans 16 amino acids. V gave up 1 base and J gave up 0 bases, with 10 bases separating them. Germline-derived CDR1 and CDR2 are LGHNA and YNFKEQ.

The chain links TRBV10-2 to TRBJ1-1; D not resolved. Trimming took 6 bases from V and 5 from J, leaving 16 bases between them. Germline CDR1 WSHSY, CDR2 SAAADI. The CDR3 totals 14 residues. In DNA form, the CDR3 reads TGCGCCAGCAGCGAGGGCTGGTCGGGGACTGAAGCTTTCTTT. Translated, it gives CASSEGWSGTEAFF.

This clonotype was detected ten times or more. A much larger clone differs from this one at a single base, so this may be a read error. CDR3 nucleotides: TGCGTCAGCAGTGAGTCGGGGACTAGAGGGGAGACCCAGTACTTC. Translated: CVSSESGTRGETQYF. The V gene is TRBV10-2, the J gene TRBJ2-5; 8 bases match TRBD2. CDR1 is WSHSY, CDR2 SAAADI, per germline. The CDR3 is 15 residues long.

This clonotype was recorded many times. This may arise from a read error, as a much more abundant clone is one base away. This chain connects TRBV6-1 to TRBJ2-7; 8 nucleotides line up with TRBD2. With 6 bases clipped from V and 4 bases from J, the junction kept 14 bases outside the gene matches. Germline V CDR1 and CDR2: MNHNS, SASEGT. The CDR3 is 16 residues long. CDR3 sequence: CASSLDGREAAYEQYF. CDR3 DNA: TGTGCCAGCAGCCTGGATGGGCGGGAGGCGGCTTACGAGCAGTACTTC.

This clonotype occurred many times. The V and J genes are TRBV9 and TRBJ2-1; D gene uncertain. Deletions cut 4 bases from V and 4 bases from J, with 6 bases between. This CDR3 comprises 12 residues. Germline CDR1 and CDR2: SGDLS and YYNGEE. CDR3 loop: CASSQTYNEQFF. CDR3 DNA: TGTGCCAGCAGCCAGACGTACAATGAGCAGTTCTTC.

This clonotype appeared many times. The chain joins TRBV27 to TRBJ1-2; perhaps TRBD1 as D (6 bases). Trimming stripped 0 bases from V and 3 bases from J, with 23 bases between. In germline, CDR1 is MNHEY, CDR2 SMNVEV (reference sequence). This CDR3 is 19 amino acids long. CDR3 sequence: CASSLSGATGPLPYYGYTF. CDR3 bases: TGTGCCAGCAGTTTATCGGGGGCCACAGGGCCCCTCCCCTACTATGGCTACACCTTC.